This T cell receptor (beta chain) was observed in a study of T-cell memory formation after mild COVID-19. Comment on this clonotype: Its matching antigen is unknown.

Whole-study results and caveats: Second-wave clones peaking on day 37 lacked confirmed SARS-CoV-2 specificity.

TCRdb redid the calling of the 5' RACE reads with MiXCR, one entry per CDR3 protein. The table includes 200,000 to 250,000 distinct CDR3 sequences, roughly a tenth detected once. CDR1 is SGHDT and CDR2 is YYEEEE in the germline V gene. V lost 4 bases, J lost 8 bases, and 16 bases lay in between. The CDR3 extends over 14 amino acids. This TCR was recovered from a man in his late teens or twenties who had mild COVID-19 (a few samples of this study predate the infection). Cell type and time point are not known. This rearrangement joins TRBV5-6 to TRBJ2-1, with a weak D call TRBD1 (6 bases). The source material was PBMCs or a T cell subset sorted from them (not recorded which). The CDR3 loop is CASSPGTHLDEQFF. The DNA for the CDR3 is TGTGCCAGCAGCCCCGGGACACACTTGGATGAGCAGTTCTTC.